This T cell receptor beta chain was sequenced in a study of T cell repertoires in cytomegalovirus infection. Across the whole study: Use of recently identified HLA-C-restricted and well-studied HLA-B-restricted CMV epitopes was part of the study. Signatures in public TCR beta sequences pointed to both CMV infection and matching HLA type. Whole-study results and caveats: HLA-C-restricted CMV-specific TCR beta clonotypes were dominant in the ex vivo response. Identification of carriers of CMV plus the relevant HLA was achieved through cumulative public TCR beta family frequency.

Comments on this clonotype: Its matching antigen is unknown.

V lost 11 bases and J 2 bases, leaving 13 bases between the germline ends. Germline CDR1 is MNHEY and CDR2 is SVGAGI. CDR3 size: 12 residues. TCRdb reanalysed the reads using MiXCR and keeps one entry per CDR3 protein. The table includes roughly 860,000 distinct CDR3 sequences, 32% detected once. The TCR comes from a human donor in good health (CMV status not recorded). Some clones in this sample may be carry-over from other donors' samples. The V gene is TRBV6-5, the J gene TRBJ2-7; TRBD2 is a possible D gene (7 bases). The material sequenced was cultured CD8+ T cells from PBMCs, taken from culture after CMV antigen stimulation. CDR3 sequence (DNA): TGTGCCTCCGGGGAGGGGGCCTACGAGCAGTACTTC. This encodes CASGEGAYEQYF.